The clone carrying this TCR beta chain was counted a few times. This sample is part of a study of blood T cell repertoires in COVID-19. Study as a whole: Both acute and convalescent COVID-19 samples were obtained from the United States, Italy and Spain. In each case, the material was cDNA or gDNA derived from T cells, B-cell-depleted T cells, or PBMCs.

In the original analysis: Nucleated cell number was recorded as an estimate derived from reference gene primer amplification. Only in-frame clones appear in the TCRdb table, and some are missing; sequencing was by immunoSEQ multiplex PCR. Clonal size and the V and J genes are those of that table, whereas D and trimming came from the DNA. The profile shows 90,000 or so clones, 65% to 90% of them singletons. This CDR3 is built from 13 residues. Germline V lookup: CDR1 MNHEY, CDR2 SVGAGI. The V gene lost 7 bases and the J gene lost 7 bases, with 16 bases spanning the gap. This rearrangement joins TRBV6-5 to TRBJ1-2; weak D call: TRBD1 (5 bases). The sequence was obtained from a man in his fifties or sixties with acute or convalescent COVID-19. The sample consisted of peripheral blood. The CDR3, as DNA: TGTGCCAGCACCGCTTCGGGGGGTGGTGGCTACACCTTC. It translates to CASTASGGGGYTF.